This TCR beta chain was recorded in a study of vaccination effects on CD4 cells after COVID-19. Study-wide context: After the second dose, samples were taken at median day 72.

Unmatched junction bases numbered 10, after V lost 0 bases and J lost 7 bases. CDR1 is SGHRS and CDR2 is YFSETQ in the germline V gene. The CDR3 covers 16 residues. TCRdb keeps only in-frame clones here, not all; method: immunoSEQ multiplex PCR. The repertoire holds about 73,000 clones, with 73% as singletons. Overall study results and limits: Among infection- and vaccine-induced clones, marked clonal contraction occurred late after vaccination. The study got few convalescent patients and did not collect any early post-infection timepoints.

In regard to this clone: No antigen is known for it.

Subsequent to roughly 9 days of culture, CD4+ T cells were isolated. Participants were vaccinated with two doses of either the BNT162b2 or mRNA-1273 vaccine. Vaccinated participants had no history of SARS-CoV-2 infection and tested negative for nucleocapsid antibodies. The clonotype originates from a human donor who received a COVID-19 vaccine. The sample here was CD4+ T cells from PBMCs cultured without peptide, taken after COVID-19 vaccination. This rearrangement joins TRBV5-1 to TRBJ1-1; 9 bases are shared with TRBD1. CDR3 residues: CASSLAVTGTGNEAFF. Here the CDR3 DNA reads TGCGCCAGCAGCTTGGCCGTCACAGGGACAGGGAATGAAGCTTTCTTT. Using reference TRBV5-1 and TRBJ1-1 for the parts outside the CDR3, the full variable domain is KAGVTQTPRYLIKTRGQQVTLSCSPISGHRSVSWYQQTPGQGLQFLFEYFSETQRNKGNFPGRFSGRQFSNSRSEMNVSTLELGDSALYLCASSLAVTGTGNEAFFGQGTRLTVV.